This T cell receptor beta chain stems from a study of cytomegalovirus exposure and HLA in healthy donors. Amplification used 60 Vbeta primers and 13 Jbeta primers. The method was immunoSEQ multiplex PCR; TCRdb's version includes in-frame clones alone and lacks a portion of them. The table records about 130,000 clones, around 85% of them present only once. As regards this clone: As yet, its antigen is unknown.

Study-level findings and limits: Some segments of the V type, notably TRBV6-2 and TRBV6-3, were excluded as indistinguishable. In a later analysis, several top co-occurrence clusters appeared linked to parvovirus B19, influenza, CMV and Epstein-Barr virus. Differences between HLA loci emerged in a later analysis of TCR association rates, with DRB1 most and HLA-C fewest. Whilst most TCR sequences proved rare, a subset of public TCRs occurred across many donors.

The germline gives CDR1 MNHEY, CDR2 SMNVEV (reference sequence). The V gene end was trimmed by 2 bases and the J gene end by 3 bases; junction bases not matched to a gene: 8. This CDR3 comprises 17 residues. Input material: PBMCs. The TCR was taken from a young man in good health and CMV-seropositive. The J gene is TRBJ2-2, the V gene TRBV27; 8 bases are shared with TRBD1. This CDR3 reads CASSLPRGLSDTGELFF. The CDR3 DNA is TGTGCCAGCAGTTTACCCAGGGGGCTGTCGGACACCGGGGAGCTGTTTTTT.